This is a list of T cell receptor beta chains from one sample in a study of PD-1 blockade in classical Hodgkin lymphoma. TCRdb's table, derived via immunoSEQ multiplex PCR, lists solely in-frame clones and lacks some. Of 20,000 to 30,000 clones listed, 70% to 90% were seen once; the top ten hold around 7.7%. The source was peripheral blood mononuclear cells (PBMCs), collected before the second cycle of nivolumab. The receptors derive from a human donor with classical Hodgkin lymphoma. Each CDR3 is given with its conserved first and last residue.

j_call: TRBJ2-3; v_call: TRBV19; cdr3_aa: CASRDLTDTQYF
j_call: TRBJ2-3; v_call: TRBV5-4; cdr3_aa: CASSLDRGLTDTQYF
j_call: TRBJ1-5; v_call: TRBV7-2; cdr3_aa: CASSSSRTGVGYQPQHF
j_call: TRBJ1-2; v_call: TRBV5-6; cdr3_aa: CASSLLDKNYGYTF
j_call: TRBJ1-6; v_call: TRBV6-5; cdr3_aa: CASSYNRVILNSPLHF
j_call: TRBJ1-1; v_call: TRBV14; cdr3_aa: CASSQLGAKNTEAFF
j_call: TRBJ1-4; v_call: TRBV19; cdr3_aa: CASSTPGTHNEKLFF
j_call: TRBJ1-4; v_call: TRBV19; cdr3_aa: CASSTTGVGEKLFF
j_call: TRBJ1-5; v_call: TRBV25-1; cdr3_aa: CASSDLRGRNQPQHF
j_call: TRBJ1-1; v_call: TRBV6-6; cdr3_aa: CASTRSANTEAFF
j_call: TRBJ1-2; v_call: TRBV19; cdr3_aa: CASSRDRNYGYTF
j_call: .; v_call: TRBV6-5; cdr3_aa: CASSPRGTYEQYF
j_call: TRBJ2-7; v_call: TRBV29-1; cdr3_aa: CSVGAGRHGEQYF